This is a list of T cell receptor beta chains from one sample in a study of monozygotic twins with inflammatory bowel disease. TCRdb reworked the 5' RACE reads into one entry per CDR3 protein, no DNA. This table lists around 370,000 distinct CDR3 sequences. Sequencing was performed on blood. The receptors were sampled from a human donor with ulcerative colitis or Crohn's disease, or a healthy co-twin of an affected twin (not recorded which). Each CDR3 is given with its conserved first and last residue.

TRBV11-2,TRBJ2-1,CASSRPLGTGEYYEQFF
TRBV6-2/TRBV6-3,TRBJ2-1,CASSYLGNEQFF
TRBV4-1,TRBJ2-5,CASSRLTSGAQETQYF
TRBV28,TRBJ2-7,CASSSVHHEQYF
TRBV7-6,TRBJ1-3,CASSLAGNTIYF
TRBV5-1,TRBJ2-2,CASIRTENTGELFF
TRBV7-2,TRBJ1-2,CASSLGIFTGKSGYTF
TRBV7-8,TRBJ2-5,CASSLGSLRGETQYF
TRBV5-1,TRBJ2-7,CASTLAGGPDEQYF
TRBV19,TRBJ1-1,CASRTGANYGEAFF
TRBV6-2/TRBV6-3,TRBJ2-1,CASSYFLAGGLNSYNEHFF
TRBV6-1,TRBJ2-7,CASNNGGAGYEQYF
TRBV6-2/TRBV6-3,TRBJ1-2,CASRRDSGYGYTF
TRBV5-1,TRBJ2-3,CASTITGGTDTQYF
TRBV12-5,TRBJ2-3,CASGTTGDATSPRDTQYF
TRBV24-1,TRBJ1-5,CATSDPPWTGGEVSNQPQHF